This T cell receptor beta chain appears in the sequencing data of a study of T-cell reconstitution after alpha-beta-depleted transplantation in children. Broader study findings: Expanded clones from the graft, numbering several hundred, reportedly supplied alpha-beta T cells about two months after transplant. There were some patients whose high TCRbeta diversity at day 60 came from surviving recipient T cells and thymic progenitors. One year post-transplant, T-cell counts and diversity were largely derived from T cells produced anew.

Comments on this clonotype: No antigen is known for it.

The V gene end was trimmed by 0 bases and the J gene end by 2 bases; junction bases not matched to a gene: 8. The length of the CDR3 is 17 residues. Germline lookup yields CDR1 SGHTA and CDR2 FQGNSA. Unique molecular identifiers were incorporated during preparation of the TCRbeta library. Using its own MiXCR run on the PCR reads, TCRdb lists one record per CDR3 protein. The profile shows 700,000 to 850,000 distinct CDR3 sequences, roughly 16% of them singletons. Here the sequenced sample was PBMCs, mostly from graft donor cells, taken 360 days after TCRalphabeta/CD19-depleted stem cell transplant. This TCR came from a male patient younger than 18 who had a stem cell transplant for acute lymphoblastic leukemia, so the T cells may come from the graft donor. The rearrangement uses TRBV7-2 and TRBJ2-3; 7 bases agree with TRBD1. The CDR3 sequence: CASSLALDRRYTDTQYF. The CDR3 DNA is TGTGCCAGCAGCTTAGCCCTGGACAGGAGATACACAGATACGCAGTATTTT.